This T cell receptor (beta chain) was profiled in a study of T cells in localized non-small cell lung cancer. The CDR3 extends over 13 amino acids. With 0 bases removed from V and 5 bases from J, the gap between germline ends came to 8 bases. CDR1 is MNHNY and CDR2 is SVGAGI in the germline V gene (reference sequence). The assay was immunoSEQ multiplex PCR, and TCRdb's table has in-frame clones only and misses some. The sample has some 33,000 clones, 91% seen once. The specimen comprised PBMCs, sampled before any cancer treatment. The chain combines TRBV6-6 with TRBJ2-7, with D possibly being TRBD1 (6 bases). This receptor was obtained from a man aged 40 to 70 with stage II lung adenocarcinoma. The CDR3 region is CASSYSRGNEQYF. The CDR3 DNA reads as TGTGCCAGCAGTTACTCGAGGGGGAACGAGCAGTACTTC.